One and the same sample provided the 29 T cell receptor beta chains below, sequenced in a study of human thymus T cells. The protocol was immunoSEQ multiplex PCR, while the TCRdb copy is restricted to in-frame clones and leaves out a portion. The data show about 43,000 clones, around 93% seen once. Material for sequencing was blood. The source of these receptors is a girl less than two years old with a congenital heart defect but otherwise immunologically healthy.

To note about this clone: This likely comes from a read error, as the CDR3 has no conserved phenylalanine or tryptophan at its end. The DNA is left out, because the CDR3 cannot be placed on it with certainty; the CDR3 is given as TCRdb lists it. The CDR3 loop reads CASSQRFLR. The chain joins TRBV4-1 to TRBJ1-2. Ends included, the CDR3 has 9 residues. Germline loops: CDR1 MGHRA, CDR2 YSYEKL.

In its sample, this clone was seen once. The rearrangement uses TRBV19 and TRBJ1-3; no definite D call. V lost 3 bases and J lost 0, with 15 bases in between. The CDR3 loop spans 17 amino acids. Per germline, CDR1 LNHDA and CDR2 SQIVND (reference sequence). CDR3 region: CASSIKGRKFSGNTIYF. The CDR3 DNA is TGTGCCAGTAGTATTAAAGGGCGGAAGTTCTCTGGAAACACCATATATTTT. Together with reference TRBV19 and TRBJ1-3, the CDR3 gives the full variable domain: DGGITQSPKYLFRKEGQNVTLSCEQNLNHDAMYWYRQDPGQGLRLIYYSQIVNDFQKGDIAEGYSVSREKKESFPLTVTSAQKNPTAFYLCASSIKGRKFSGNTIYFGEGSWLTVV.

This chain links TRBV15 with TRBJ1-2; D perhaps matches TRBD1 (5 bases). Germline CDR1 LNHNV, CDR2 YYDKDF (reference sequence). This CDR3 is built from 16 residues. V was clipped by 1 base and J by 9 bases, with 21 bases between them. The CDR3 loop reads CATSRGQDINMASYTF. The CDR3 nucleotides are TGTGCCACCAGCAGAGGGCAGGACATAAATATGGCTAGCTACACCTTC.

The J gene is TRBJ1-5, the V gene TRBV7-6; 7 nucleotides agree with TRBD1. The J segment lost 3 bases and the V segment lost 4 bases, leaving 3 bases of the junction unmatched. Germline values: CDR1 SGHVS, CDR2 FNYEAQ. There are 14 residues in the CDR3. The CDR3 DNA reads as TGTGCCAGCAGCTCCGGGACAGTCAATCAGCCCCAGCATTTT. Translating it yields CASSSGTVNQPQHF.

This chain connects TRBV28 to TRBJ2-7; 7 nucleotides align to TRBD2. The CDR3 loop spans 14 amino acids. V trimming: 6 bases; J trimming: 2 bases; junction bases outside the gene matches: 7. Germline-derived CDR1 and CDR2 are MDHEN and SYDVKM. CDR3 sequence: CASRPAGRAYEQYF. The CDR3 DNA reads as TGTGCCAGCAGACCCGCAGGGAGGGCCTACGAGCAGTACTTC. The variable domain in full, with the rest retrieved from reference TRBV28 and TRBJ2-7, is DVKVTQSSRYLVKRTGEKVFLECVQDMDHENMFWYRQDPGLGLRLIYFSYDVKMKEKGDIPEGYSVSREKKERFSLILESASTNQTSMYLCASRPAGRAYEQYFGPGTRLTVT.

CDR3 loop: CAISESTKREQFF. CDR3 DNA sequence: TGTGCCATCAGTGAGTCGACAAAGAGAGAGCAGTTCTTC. The chain recombines TRBV10-3 with TRBJ2-1, with unresolved D. The V gene lost 0 bases and the J gene lost 10 bases, with 10 bases spanning the gap. This CDR3 region has 13 residues. Germline V gene sequence: CDR1 ENHRY, CDR2 SYGVKD.

The rearrangement links TRBV27 to TRBJ1-2, with D unclear. The ends were cut back, 6 bases at V and 0 bases at J, with 14 bases in the middle. The CDR3 length is 15 residues. Per germline, CDR1 MNHEY and CDR2 SMNVEV (reference sequence). This CDR3 reads CASRLRWGANYGYTF. The CDR3 nucleotides read TGTGCCAGCAGGCTACGTTGGGGAGCTAACTATGGCTACACCTTC.

The chain carries TRBV5-3 and TRBJ2-1; 13 bases fit TRBD2. TRBV5-3 is assigned to the ORF class and has an uncertain function. CDR3 length equals 19 residues. V dropped 3 bases and J dropped 0; count of bases not matched to a gene: 9. DNA for the CDR3: TGTGCCAGAAGCTCTCCGGGACTAGCGGGATTATTCTCCTACAATGAGCAGTTCTTC. Protein sequence: CARSSPGLAGLFSYNEQFF.

The chain recombines TRBV2 with TRBJ1-2, with D maybe TRBD1 (6 bases). The CDR3 is 13 residues long. V lost 8 bases and J lost 0, with 10 bases in between. Germline values: CDR1 SNHLY, CDR2 FYNNEI. CDR3 region: CASGRQANYGYTF. In nucleotides, the CDR3 is TGTGCCAGCGGAAGACAGGCTAACTATGGCTACACCTTC.

The chain links TRBV2 to TRBJ2-3; no clear D gene. The CDR3 has 15 amino acids. Germline V gene data show CDR1 as SNHLY and CDR2 as FYNNEI. Trimming removed 3 bases at V and 2 bases at J, with 12 bases between. The CDR3 bases are TGTGCCAGCAGTGATGAAGCTGTTGTCACAGATACGCAGTATTTT. Protein product: CASSDEAVVTDTQYF.

V gene TRBV11-2 combines with J gene TRBJ2-3, with D possibly TRBD2 on 6 matching bases. Trimming cost V 1 base and J 4 bases, with 6 bases left between them. This CDR3 has 13 residues. Germline CDR1 and CDR2: SGHAT and FQNNGV. For the CDR3, the DNA is TGTGCCAGCAGCTTAGCGGGAGCAGATACGCAGTATTTT. This gives the protein CASSLAGADTQYF. The variable domain in full, with the rest retrieved from reference TRBV11-2 and TRBJ2-3, is EAGVAQSPRYKIIEKRQSVAFWCNPISGHATLYWYQQILGQGPKLLIQFQNNGVVDDSQLPKDRFSAERLKGVDSTLKIQPAKLEDSAVYLCASSLAGADTQYFGPGTRLTVL.

The chain recombines TRBV11-3 with TRBJ2-7, with 9 bases that match TRBD1. Germline V CDR1 and CDR2: SGHNT, YENEEA. The CDR3 contains 14 residues. V trimming: 5 bases; J trimming: 5 bases; junction bases outside the gene matches: 7. The CDR3 here is CASSPGTGNDEQYF. The CDR3 DNA is TGTGCCAGCAGCCCCGGGACAGGGAACGACGAGCAGTACTTC.

The gene calls are TRBV7-9 and TRBJ1-1; a possible D gene is TRBD1 (6 bases). The germline V gene has CDR1 SEHNR and CDR2 FQNEAQ (reference sequence). This CDR3 has 15 residues. Trimming pared 10 bases from V and 1 base from J, leaving 19 bases between. The CDR3 reads CATGDKGRANTEAFF. The CDR3 DNA is TGTGCCACCGGGGACAAAGGGAGGGCGAACACTGAAGCTTTCTTT.

This chain joins TRBV19 and TRBJ2-3; TRBD1 is a possible D gene (5 bases). The CDR3 is made up of 15 amino acids. Trimming removed 7 bases at V and 0 bases at J, with 14 bases between. Germline V gene data show CDR1 as LNHDA and CDR2 as SQIVND (reference sequence). Here the CDR3 DNA reads TGTGCCAGTACAGCTTGGGGCCCTAGCACAGATACGCAGTATTTT. Translating it yields CASTAWGPSTDTQYF.

The chain is built from TRBV28 and TRBJ2-7; 7 bases match TRBD2. The CDR3 contains 14 residues. Per the germline V gene, CDR1 is MDHEN and CDR2 is SYDVKM. J was trimmed by 6 bases and V by 0 bases; bases with no gene match: 5. CDR3 residues: CASSLWRERGEQYF. DNA for the CDR3: TGTGCCAGCAGTTTATGGCGGGAGAGGGGCGAGCAGTACTTC. Together with reference TRBV28 and TRBJ2-7, the CDR3 gives the full variable domain: DVKVTQSSRYLVKRTGEKVFLECVQDMDHENMFWYRQDPGLGLRLIYFSYDVKMKEKGDIPEGYSVSREKKERFSLILESASTNQTSMYLCASSLWRERGEQYFGPGTRLTVT.

This clone was observed once. This chain links TRBV29-1 with TRBJ2-7; TRBD1 agrees at 11 bases. The J segment lost 3 bases and the V segment lost 0 bases, leaving 4 bases of the junction unmatched. The CDR3 runs 15 residues. Germline V gene lookup returns CDR1 SQVTM and CDR2 ANQGSEA. Here the CDR3 reads CSVEDLGTGGYEQYF. DNA for the CDR3: TGCAGCGTTGAAGATCTGGGGACAGGGGGCTACGAGCAGTACTTC.

The rearrangement links TRBV11-2 to TRBJ2-7, with TRBD2 as a possible D gene (6 bases). The CDR3 totals 15 residues. Trimming stripped 1 base from V and 2 bases from J, with 12 bases between. Germline V lookup: CDR1 SGHAT, CDR2 FQNNGV. The CDR3 spells CASSLGGVGAYEQYF. CDR3 nucleotides: TGTGCCAGCAGCTTAGGCGGGGTTGGGGCCTACGAGCAGTACTTC. Based on the CDR3 plus reference TRBV11-2 and TRBJ2-7, the full variable domain is EAGVAQSPRYKIIEKRQSVAFWCNPISGHATLYWYQQILGQGPKLLIQFQNNGVVDDSQLPKDRFSAERLKGVDSTLKIQPAKLEDSAVYLCASSLGGVGAYEQYFGPGTRLTVT.

This clone was seen just once. The genes are TRBV2 and TRBJ2-1; a weak D match, TRBD2 (6 bases). Germline V gives CDR1 SNHLY, CDR2 FYNNEI. The CDR3 is made up of 12 amino acids. V dropped 7 bases and J dropped 5 bases, with 9 bases sitting between them. The CDR3 sequence is CASTGLHNEQFF. CDR3 nucleotides: TGTGCCAGCACGGGACTTCACAATGAGCAGTTCTTC.

The chain links TRBV4-1 to TRBJ1-4; 7 bases agree with TRBD1. V shed 1 base and J 9 bases; nucleotides not matched to a gene: 2. The germline gives CDR1 MGHRA, CDR2 YSYEKL. The CDR3 runs to 13 residues. CDR3 residues: CASSQVGGKKLFF. The CDR3, as DNA: TGCGCCAGCAGCCAAGTAGGGGGCAAAAAACTGTTTTTT.

The chain links TRBV6-6 to TRBJ1-2; D remains unclear. V was shortened by 7 bases and J by 7 bases, with 16 bases between the two germline ends. Germline V gene sequence: CDR1 MNHNY, CDR2 SVGAGI (reference sequence). There are 13 residues in the CDR3. The CDR3 DNA reads TGTGCCAGCAAGGTCAGCCGAGTGAGTGGCTACACCTTC. This codes for CASKVSRVSGYTF.

The V gene is TRBV7-6, the J gene TRBJ2-7, with a possible D match to TRBD1 (7 bases). Germline CDR1 and CDR2: SGHVS and FNYEAQ. CDR3 length: 16 amino acids. Trimming shortened V by 2 bases and J by 6 bases, and 20 bases separated the two germline ends. The CDR3 nucleotides read TGTGCCAGCAGCTTACGGGAGACACGACAGGGCGGCGAGCAGTACTTC. It is translated as CASSLRETRQGGEQYF.

This chain joins TRBV5-1 and TRBJ2-2, with 7 bases fitting TRBD1. The CDR3 consists of 15 residues. V lost 0 bases, J lost 4 bases, and 3 bases stayed unmatched. Germline CDR1 is SGHRS and CDR2 is YFSETQ. This chain's CDR3 is CASSLADRATGELFF. CDR3 DNA: TGCGCCAGCAGCTTGGCTGACAGGGCCACCGGGGAGCTGTTTTTT.

The chain recombines TRBV7-3 with TRBJ2-1, with D possibly TRBD2 on 6 matching bases. Germline lookup yields CDR1 SGHTA and CDR2 FQGTGA. The length of the CDR3 is 14 residues. Trimming took 1 base from V and 4 from J, leaving 8 bases between them. CDR3 sequence reads: CASSLKAGYNEQFF. Written as DNA, the CDR3 is TGTGCCAGCAGCTTAAAGGCGGGATACAATGAGCAGTTCTTC.

This clone occurred once. The V and J genes are TRBV5-4 and TRBJ2-7; possibly TRBD1 for D (8 bases). Germline CDR1 SGHNT, CDR2 YYREEE (reference sequence). V lost 4 bases to trimming and J lost 7 bases, with 21 bases between them. This CDR3 has 15 residues. In nucleotides, the CDR3 is TGTGCCAGCAGCCTTTACAGGGGGGGGAGAAATGAGCAGTACTTC. This codes for CASSLYRGGRNEQYF.

The rearrangement links TRBV5-1 to TRBJ2-3; TRBD2 matches 8 bases. J gave up 1 base and V 5 bases, and 9 bases lay outside the gene matches. Germline CDR1 reads SGHRS; CDR2 reads YFSETQ. The CDR3 length is 16 residues. The CDR3 nucleotides read TGCGCCAGCAGGGCCCTCTCGGGGGGGCGCACAGATACGCAGTATTTT. It yields the protein CASRALSGGRTDTQYF.

DNA of the CDR3: TGTGCCAGCAGTGGTAGGACTGAAGCTTTCTTT. The encoded protein is CASSGRTEAFF. The chain couples TRBV27 to TRBJ1-1, with unresolved D. The CDR3 extends over 11 amino acids. In germline, CDR1 is MNHEY, CDR2 SMNVEV (reference sequence). V was clipped by 5 bases and J by 5 bases, with 6 bases between them.

V usage is TRBV5-6 and J usage is TRBJ2-5; D might be TRBD1 (6 bases). Trimming stripped 4 bases from V and 5 bases from J, with 15 bases between. This CDR3 is built from 14 residues. Per the germline V gene, CDR1 is SGHDT and CDR2 is YYEEEE. As DNA, the CDR3 is TGTGCCAGCAGCCCTAAGGGGGTTTGGGAGACCCAGTACTTC. Amino acids: CASSPKGVWETQYF.

Of note for this clone: The sample holds other DNA sequences that translate to the same CDR3. The genes are TRBV4-2 and TRBJ2-3; 9 bases are a match to TRBD2. The CDR3 runs 15 residues. Germline V gene sequence: CDR1 LGHNA, CDR2 YNFKEQ. The junction had 2 bases not matched to a gene; V was cut back by 4 bases and J by 0 bases. CDR3 DNA sequence: TGTGCCAGCAGCCCGCTAGCGGGGAGCACAGATACGCAGTATTTT. Translation: CASSPLAGSTDTQYF.

This clone was detected once. This chain joins TRBV5-1 and TRBJ2-4; no reliable D call. The CDR3 covers 15 residues. CDR1 SGHRS and CDR2 YFSETQ come from the germline V gene. V lost 0 bases and J 0 bases, leaving 7 bases between the germline ends. The CDR3: CASSLGPVAKNIQYF. For the CDR3, the DNA is TGCGCCAGCAGCTTGGGGCCCGTAGCCAAAAACATTCAGTACTTC.